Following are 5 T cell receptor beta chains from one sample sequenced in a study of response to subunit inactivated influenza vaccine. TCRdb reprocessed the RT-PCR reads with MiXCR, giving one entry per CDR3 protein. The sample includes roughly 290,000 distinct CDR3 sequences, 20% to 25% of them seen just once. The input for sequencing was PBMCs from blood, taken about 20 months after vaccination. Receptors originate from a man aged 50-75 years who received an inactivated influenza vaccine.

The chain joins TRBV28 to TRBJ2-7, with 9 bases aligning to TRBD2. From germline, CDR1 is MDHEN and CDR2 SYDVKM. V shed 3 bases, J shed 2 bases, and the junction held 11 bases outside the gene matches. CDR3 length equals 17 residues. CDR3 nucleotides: TGTGCCAGCAGTTTTTTATCCGCTAGCGGGATGACCTACGAGCAGTACTTC. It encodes CASSFLSASGMTYEQYF.

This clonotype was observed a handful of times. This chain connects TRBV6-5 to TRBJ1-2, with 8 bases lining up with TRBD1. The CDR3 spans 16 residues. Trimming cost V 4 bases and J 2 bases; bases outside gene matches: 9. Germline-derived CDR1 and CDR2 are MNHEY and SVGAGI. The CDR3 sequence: CASSFVWTGSNYGYTF. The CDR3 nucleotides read TGTGCCAGCAGTTTCGTCTGGACAGGGTCGAACTATGGCTACACCTTC.

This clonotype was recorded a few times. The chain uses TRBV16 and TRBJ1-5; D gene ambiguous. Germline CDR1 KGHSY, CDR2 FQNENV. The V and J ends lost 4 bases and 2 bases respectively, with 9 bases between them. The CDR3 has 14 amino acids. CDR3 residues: CASSPRYGNQPQHF. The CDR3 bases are TGTGCCAGCAGCCCGAGATACGGCAATCAGCCCCAGCATTTT.

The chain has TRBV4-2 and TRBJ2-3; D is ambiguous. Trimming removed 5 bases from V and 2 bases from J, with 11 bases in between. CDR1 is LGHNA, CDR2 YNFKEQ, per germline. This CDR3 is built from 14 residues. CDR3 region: CASSLFISTDTQYF. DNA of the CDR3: TGTGCCAGCAGCTTGTTTATTTCCACAGATACGCAGTATTTT.

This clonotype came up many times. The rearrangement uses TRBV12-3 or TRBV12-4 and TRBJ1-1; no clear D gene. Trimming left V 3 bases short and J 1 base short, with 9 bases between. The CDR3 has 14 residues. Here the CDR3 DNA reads TGTGCCAGCAGTTTTTGGGAACCGAACACTGAAGCTTTCTTT. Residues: CASSFWEPNTEAFF.